The clone carrying this T cell receptor (beta chain) turned up a few times. The data are from a study of blood T cells in healthy people across ages. The authors ran a second PCR of roughly 6 to 12 cycles using a sample-barcoded 5' primer and a J-beta primer mix. TCRdb called the 5' RACE reads again in MiXCR, with one record for every CDR3 protein. The sample lists roughly 800,000 distinct CDR3 sequences, roughly 26% occurring once. CDR1 is WSHSY and CDR2 is SAAADI in the germline V gene. This CDR3 comprises 14 residues. V was pared by 2 bases and J by 6 bases, with 6 bases of the junction left unmatched. The data also belong to a second study, concerning T cells of mothers and their children.

Sequenced: blood. This receptor was taken from a boy younger than 18 in good health. The rearrangement links TRBV10-2 to TRBJ2-7; 8 bases are a match to TRBD2. The CDR3: CASSERGLGIEQYF. The CDR3 coding sequence is TGCGCCAGCAGTGAGAGGGGACTAGGTATCGAGCAGTACTTC.